These 32 T cell receptor beta chains originate from one sample sequenced in a study of blood T cell repertoires in COVID-19. Assay: immunoSEQ multiplex PCR; the TCRdb copy retains only in-frame clones and omits some. Of 250,000 to 350,000 clones in the sample, roughly 90% are singletons; the top ten hold roughly 12%. Sequencing used peripheral blood. The source of these receptors is a woman aged 25 to 39 with COVID-19, enrolled during active disease.

The rearrangement uses TRBV28 and TRBJ2-2; the match to TRBD2 covers 12 bases. CDR1 is MDHEN, CDR2 SYDVKM, per germline. The CDR3 spans 17 residues. J was trimmed by 9 bases and V by 6 bases; bases with no gene match: 14. The CDR3 region is CASRGQFRLAGERELFF. CDR3 bases: TGTGCCAGCAGAGGACAATTTCGACTAGCGGGAGAGCGGGAGCTGTTTTTT.

V is TRBV6-2 or TRBV6-3 and J is TRBJ2-7, with 9 bases lining up with TRBD2. The germline CDR1 and CDR2 sequences are MNHEY and SVGEGT. The junction had 2 bases not matched to a gene; V was cut back by 2 bases and J by 0 bases. CDR3 length: 15 amino acids. DNA of the CDR3: TGTGCCAGCAGTTACCCGACTAGCGGCTCCTACGAGCAGTACTTC. Protein product: CASSYPTSGSYEQYF.

The V call is TRBV18, the J call TRBJ2-5; the match to TRBD1 covers 7 bases. The CDR3 spans 16 residues. CDR1 is KGHSH, CDR2 LQKENI, per germline. V was pared by 6 bases and J by 3 bases, with 13 bases of the junction left unmatched. CDR3 loop: CASSRETGVGEETQYF. For the CDR3, the DNA is TGTGCCAGCTCCCGCGAAACAGGGGTAGGAGAAGAGACCCAGTACTTC. The full variable domain, rest sourced from reference TRBV18 and TRBJ2-5, is NAGVMQNPRHLVRRRGQEARLRCSPMKGHSHVYWYRQLPEEGLKFMVYLQKENIIDESGMPKERFSAEFPKEGPSILRIQQVVRGDSAAYFCASSRETGVGEETQYFGPGTRLLVL.

The V call is TRBV28, the J call TRBJ1-4; 8 bases are a match to TRBD1. The CDR3 sequence is 15 residues long. V lost 2 bases, J lost 7 bases, and 6 bases stayed unmatched. Germline CDR1 and CDR2: MDHEN and SYDVKM. CDR3 sequence: CASSLDRGVGEKLFF. CDR3 nucleotides: TGTGCCAGCAGTTTAGACAGGGGAGTTGGTGAAAAACTGTTTTTT.

This clone was picked up a small number of times. This may stem from a read error, because a much larger clone lies one nucleotide away. V usage is TRBV7-2 and J usage is TRBJ2-1; TRBD2 agrees at 11 bases. CDR1 is SGHTA and CDR2 is FQGNSA in the germline V gene. The CDR3 has 15 residues. After removal of 5 bases from V and 2 bases from J, the junction contained 2 bases not matched to a gene. The CDR3, as DNA: TGTGCCAGCAGCCTGGGACTAGCGGCCTACAATGAGCAGTTCTTC. Translation: CASSLGLAAYNEQFF.

This chain uses TRBV30 with TRBJ2-7; 7 bases are shared with TRBD1. This CDR3 has 11 amino acids. CDR1 GTSNPN and CDR2 SVGIG come from the germline V gene (reference sequence). V trimming: 5 bases; J trimming: 6 bases; junction bases outside the gene matches: 4. The CDR3 reads CAWGTASEQYF. In DNA, the CDR3 is TGTGCCTGGGGGACAGCCTCCGAGCAGTACTTC.

This clone was seen once. J is TRBJ2-5 and V is TRBV5-4; perhaps TRBD1 as D (6 bases). The germline V gene has CDR1 SGHNT and CDR2 YYREEE (reference sequence). V lost 2 bases and J lost 5, with 7 bases in between. CDR3 length equals 12 residues. The CDR3 region is CASSFQGETQYF. The CDR3 coding sequence is TGTGCCAGCAGCTTCCAGGGGGAGACCCAGTACTTC.

The chain recombines TRBV5-4 with TRBJ2-3; perhaps TRBD2 as D (6 bases). V was pared by 2 bases and J by 5 bases, with 21 bases between. In germline, CDR1 is SGHNT, CDR2 YYREEE (reference sequence). The CDR3 length is 17 residues. The CDR3 DNA follows: TGTGCCAGCAGCTTAGACCTTCGGGGGAGCGAAGGAGATACGCAGTATTTT. Protein sequence: CASSLDLRGSEGDTQYF.

This clone was recorded only once. The rearrangement joins TRBV2 to TRBJ1-1, with D unresolved. The CDR3 has 15 residues. V lost 5 bases and J 3 bases, leaving 16 bases between the germline ends. The germline gives CDR1 SNHLY, CDR2 FYNNEI. CDR3 amino acids: CASSSLPTSDTEAFF. The CDR3 DNA follows: TGTGCCAGCAGTAGCCTACCTACAAGCGACACTGAAGCTTTCTTT.

The CDR3 reads CASSYGSRRDTGELFF. CDR3 DNA sequence: TGTGCCAGCAGTTATGGCTCCAGGAGGGACACCGGGGAGCTGTTTTTT. This chain joins TRBV6-2 or TRBV6-3 and TRBJ2-2; D is perhaps TRBD2 (6 bases). The germline V and J ends were trimmed by 3 bases and 3 bases, with 14 bases remaining between them. CDR1 and CDR2 from the germline V gene are MNHEY and SVGEGT. This CDR3 spans 16 amino acids.

The count of this clone is one. The rearrangement uses TRBV5-1 and TRBJ2-2, with 10 bases matching TRBD2. Germline CDR1 and CDR2: SGHRS and YFSETQ. The trim removed 1 base at V and 1 base at J, leaving 4 bases unmatched. The length of the CDR3 is 17 residues. For the CDR3, the DNA is TGCGCCAGCAGCTTGCTCGGGACTAGCGAGAACACCGGGGAGCTGTTTTTT. As protein: CASSLLGTSENTGELFF.

The V call is TRBV7-2, the J call TRBJ2-2; D may be TRBD2 (5 bases). The CDR3 loop spans 14 amino acids. V was shortened by 4 bases and J by 5 bases, with 11 bases between the two germline ends. Looked up from germline, CDR1 is SGHTA and CDR2 is FQGNSA. The CDR3, as DNA: TGTGCCAGCAGCTGGAGGAGAAGAACCGGGGAGCTGTTTTTT. Translation gives CASSWRRRTGELFF. The variable domain in full, with the rest retrieved from reference TRBV7-2 and TRBJ2-2, is GAGVSQSPSNKVTEKGKDVELRCDPISGHTALYWYRQSLGQGLEFLIYFQGNSAPDKSGLPSDRFSAERTGGSVSTLTIQRTQQEDSAVYLCASSWRRRTGELFFGEGSRLTVL.

This clone was found a few times. Likely a read error: the CDR3 ends without its conserved phenylalanine or tryptophan. The DNA is left out, because the CDR3 cannot be placed on it with certainty; the CDR3 is given as TCRdb lists it. The chain is built from TRBV6-1 and TRBJ2-7; the D segment call TRBD1 is taken from the table without a DNA check. Germline V lookup: CDR1 MNHNS, CDR2 SASEGT. The CDR3 numbers 11 amino acids, ends counted. CDR3 protein: CASSEMGSSVI.

The CDR3 loop is CATSDSGQGLPDTQYF. In DNA form, the CDR3 reads TGTGCCACCAGTGATTCGGGGCAGGGGCTCCCAGATACGCAGTATTTT. The genes are TRBV24-1 and TRBJ2-3, with a possible D match to TRBD1 (6 bases). The V end was cut by 2 bases, the J end by 4 bases, with 15 bases between. The CDR3 spans 16 residues. CDR1 and CDR2 from the germline V gene are KGHDR and SFDVKD.

This clone was counted between two and nine times. This sequence joins TRBV6-2 or TRBV6-3 and TRBJ1-2; possible D gene TRBD1, 5 bases. V gave up 5 bases and J gave up 8 bases, with 12 bases separating them. Germline V gene data show CDR1 as MNHEY and CDR2 as SVGEGT. This CDR3 has 12 residues. CDR3 protein: CASSPTEEGYTF. The DNA of the CDR3 is TGTGCCAGCAGTCCGACAGAGGAGGGCTACACCTTC.

The chain uses TRBV2 and TRBJ1-5; 9 bases align to TRBD1. Trimming at V came to 6 bases and at J to 6 bases, leaving 6 bases not matched to a gene. Germline CDR1 reads SNHLY; CDR2 reads FYNNEI. The CDR3 extends over 14 amino acids. The CDR3 sequence is CASRGDRAVQPQHF. CDR3 DNA sequence: TGTGCCAGCAGGGGGGACAGGGCGGTTCAGCCCCAGCATTTT.

The gene calls are TRBV4-2 and TRBJ2-7, with D possibly matching TRBD2 (6 bases). From germline, CDR1 is LGHNA and CDR2 YNFKEQ. Trimming pared 0 bases from V and 2 bases from J, leaving 14 bases between. CDR3 length: 16 residues. CDR3 residues: CASSQDPVGGTYEQYF. CDR3 bases: TGTGCCAGCAGCCAAGACCCCGTCGGGGGTACCTACGAGCAGTACTTC.

This clone was found a few times. This chain connects TRBV5-4 to TRBJ2-3; TRBD1 is a possible D gene (5 bases). This CDR3 spans 14 amino acids. V was cut by 2 bases and J by 6 bases, with 13 bases left in between. The germline V gene has CDR1 SGHNT and CDR2 YYREEE (reference sequence). In DNA form, the CDR3 reads TGTGCCAGCAGCTTCGCCAGGGCCCCGGATACGCAGTATTTT. Amino acids: CASSFARAPDTQYF.

This CDR3 reads CASSFRTGGLTGELFF. The CDR3 DNA follows: TGTGCCAGCAGTTTTAGGACAGGGGGGCTCACCGGGGAGCTGTTTTTT. The chain links TRBV28 to TRBJ2-2, with 10 bases that match TRBD1. CDR1 is MDHEN, CDR2 SYDVKM, per germline. V lost 3 bases to trimming and J lost 4 bases; unmatched junction nucleotides: 5. The CDR3 has 16 residues. Full variable domain (remainder filled in from reference TRBV28 and TRBJ2-2): DVKVTQSSRYLVKRTGEKVFLECVQDMDHENMFWYRQDPGLGLRLIYFSYDVKMKEKGDIPEGYSVSREKKERFSLILESASTNQTSMYLCASSFRTGGLTGELFFGEGSRLTVL.

The J gene is TRBJ1-1, the V gene TRBV5-4; 9 bases are shared with TRBD1. Germline trimming cut 3 bases from V and 0 bases from J; bases unmatched to any gene: 3. Germline CDR1 reads SGHNT; CDR2 reads YYREEE (reference sequence). CDR3 size: 15 residues. The CDR3 nucleotides read TGTGCCAGCAGCTCAGGGACAGGGATGAACACTGAAGCTTTCTTT. Amino acids: CASSSGTGMNTEAFF.

Only one count was recorded for this clone. This sequence joins TRBV28 and TRBJ1-1; D perhaps matches TRBD1 (6 bases). The CDR3 is 16 residues long. Trimming pared 3 bases from V and 0 bases from J, leaving 14 bases between. CDR1 is MDHEN, CDR2 SYDVKM, per germline. The CDR3 protein is CASSLLGTPMNTEAFF. Here the CDR3 DNA reads TGTGCCAGCAGTTTGCTAGGGACACCTATGAACACTGAAGCTTTCTTT.

The chain couples TRBV19 to TRBJ2-2; no clear D. Germline V gene lookup returns CDR1 LNHDA and CDR2 SQIVND (reference sequence). The CDR3 sequence is 14 residues long. Deletions cut 2 bases from V and 5 bases from J, with 9 bases between. The CDR3 nucleotides read TGTGCCAGTAGTATAAAGAGTAAGACCGGGGAGCTGTTTTTT. It is translated as CASSIKSKTGELFF.

The chain has TRBV6-5 and TRBJ1-2; D gene ambiguous. CDR3 length equals 15 residues. Germline CDR1 is MNHEY and CDR2 is SVGAGI. V lost 0 bases, J lost 3 bases, and 11 bases lay in between. CDR3 coding DNA: TGTGCCAGCAGTTACTCGAGACCAGGCTACTATGGCTACACCTTC. Encoded protein: CASSYSRPGYYGYTF.

The V and J genes are TRBV11-2 and TRBJ2-5; 7 nucleotides match TRBD1. J was trimmed by 0 bases and V by 5 bases; bases with no gene match: 9. The CDR3 runs 16 residues. Germline V lookup: CDR1 SGHAT, CDR2 FQNNGV. The CDR3 is CASSLTGAPHQETQYF. Here the CDR3 DNA reads TGTGCCAGCAGCCTAACAGGGGCCCCACACCAAGAGACCCAGTACTTC.

Here the CDR3 DNA reads TGTGCCAGCAGCATGAGGCGGCAGACGAACACTGAAGCTTTCTTT. Protein product: CASSMRRQTNTEAFF. V gene TRBV21-1 combines with J gene TRBJ1-1. TRBV21-1 is a listed pseudogene. The CDR3 consists of 15 residues.

The CDR3 DNA reads TGCGCCAGCAGCCAAGGAACAGGAAACCCCTATGGCTACACCTTC. It is translated as CASSQGTGNPYGYTF. The chain has TRBV4-1 and TRBJ1-2; a weak D match, TRBD1 (5 bases). Between the trimmed V and J ends, which lost 1 base and 4 bases, there was a span of 13 bases. Looked up from germline, CDR1 is MGHRA and CDR2 is YSYEKL. The CDR3 loop spans 15 amino acids.

The rearrangement joins TRBV2 to TRBJ2-3, with a weak D call TRBD2 (5 bases). Germline V gene lookup returns CDR1 SNHLY and CDR2 FYNNEI. The CDR3 is made up of 14 amino acids. Trimming pared 7 bases from V and 2 bases from J, leaving 13 bases between. The DNA of the CDR3 is TGTGCCAGCAAAAAAGGAGGATTCACAGATACGCAGTATTTT. Translated: CASKKGGFTDTQYF.

The chain uses TRBV10-3 and TRBJ2-3, with 12 bases lining up with TRBD2. The V gene's germline CDR1 is ENHRY and CDR2 SYGVKD. V shed 4 bases and J 4 bases; nucleotides not matched to a gene: 3. This CDR3 comprises 15 residues. The CDR3 protein is CAISGLAGGPDTQYF. The CDR3 DNA follows: TGTGCCATCAGTGGCCTAGCGGGAGGGCCAGATACGCAGTATTTT.

The chain links TRBV9 to TRBJ2-5, with 8 bases matching TRBD1. In germline, CDR1 is SGDLS, CDR2 YYNGEE. The CDR3 length is 17 residues. The J segment lost 4 bases and the V segment lost 0 bases, leaving 11 bases of the junction unmatched. Written as DNA, the CDR3 is TGTGCCAGCAGCGTAGAGGCGGCCAGGGGGCCGGGAGAGACCCAGTACTTC. Protein: CASSVEAARGPGETQYF.

The chain links TRBV27 to TRBJ2-7; D unresolved. This CDR3 is 12 amino acids long. V shed 5 bases and J shed 6 bases, with 11 bases lying between them. Germline V gene sequence: CDR1 MNHEY, CDR2 SMNVEV (reference sequence). DNA for the CDR3: TGTGCCAGCAGTCTTACTGGGCTCGAGCAGTACTTC. Translated, it gives CASSLTGLEQYF.

The chain recombines TRBV15 with TRBJ2-3, with a possible D match to TRBD2 (5 bases). This CDR3 contains 15 residues. V dropped 2 bases and J dropped 2 bases, with 11 bases sitting between them. Germline V gives CDR1 LNHNV, CDR2 YYDKDF (reference sequence). CDR3 in amino acids: CATSRLADPTDTQYF. DNA for the CDR3: TGTGCCACCAGCAGACTAGCCGACCCCACAGATACGCAGTATTTT.

The chain combines TRBV30 with TRBJ2-7, with 12 bases fitting TRBD1. The CDR3 has 14 residues. Germline CDR1 reads GTSNPN; CDR2 reads SVGIG (reference sequence). V dropped 2 bases and J dropped 6; count of bases not matched to a gene: 5. CDR3 nucleotide sequence: TGTGCCTGGAGTATGGGACAGGGGGCGGGCGAGCAGTACTTC. As protein: CAWSMGQGAGEQYF.